The present T cell receptor (beta chain) was sequenced within a study of OX40 agonist ivuxolimab in advanced cancers. The CDR3 runs to 14 residues. V was shortened by 0 bases and J by 10 bases, with 13 bases between the two germline ends. CDR1 is ENHRY, CDR2 SYGVKD, per germline. The table came from immunoSEQ multiplex PCR; TCRdb's copy has only in-frame clones and leaves some out. The sample lists 55,000 to 85,000 clones; nearly 90% were seen once. In this sample, this clone turned up a few times. The J gene is TRBJ2-1, the V gene TRBV10-3; D not certain. The clonotype comes from an adult with an advanced solid tumor such as melanoma, head and neck, liver or kidney cancer. The starting material was CD4+ or CD8+ T cells sorted from blood, obtained in a trial of the OX40 agonist ivuxolimab. CDR3 DNA sequence: TGTGCCATCAGTGAGTCAACCCAGCCCGGAGAGCAGTTCTTC. Translated: CAISESTQPGEQFF.